A selection of T cell receptor beta chains follows, all from one sample in a study of blood T cell repertoires in COVID-19. TCRdb keeps only in-frame clones here, not all; method: immunoSEQ multiplex PCR. The table includes fewer than 250,000 clones, about 83% detected once. Input material: peripheral blood. The source is a man aged 45-65 years with active or convalescent COVID-19. Both conserved end residues are part of each CDR3.

V gene	CDR3 protein
TRBV9	CASSASYTSTQYF
TRBV7-8	CASSFVLNQPQHF
TRBV4-1	CASSPLSTGGATSPLHF
TRBV2	CASRPGLAGETQYF
TRBV28	CASNGQGWDGELFF
TRBV27	CASSDSAKSSYEQYF
TRBV7-3	CASSPGTGGLYEQYF
TRBV27	CASRPNSGLSGYTF
TRBV6-5	CASGRGYEQYF
TRBV11-2	CASSPTGGRSTQETQYF
TRBV28	CASSLSGLAGVGYEQYF
TRBV2	CASSDNAGSGNTIYF
TRBV5-1	CASSKGLAHGTDTQYF
TRBV6-5	CASSYSPDTHEQFF
TRBV18	CASSPQGTQGSPLHF
TRBV5-1	CASRGDSNTEAFF
TRBV6-6	CASSRRDTPHTEAFF
TRBV28	CASRLGSSGASGNTIYF
TRBV7-8	CASSGRVFAGGQDEQYF
TRBV5-4	CASSFHTDTQYF
TRBV11-2	CASSLVSGTTDTQYF
TRBV3-1/TRBV3-2	CASSQERSLGNTEAFF
TRBV7-2	CASSLDGGNLYQPQHF
TRBV2	CASRLQDQDTEAFF
TRBV7-9	CASSPRGSGNNEQFF
TRBV5-5	CASSSRTGELFF
TRBV7-9	CASSRTAGSTDTQYF
TRBV2	CASTWDSKETQYF
TRBV19	CASSIGGNSPLHF
TRBV7-2	CASSFRGSLGGNTIYF
TRBV7-8	CASSLGVGWGQDLSGNTIYF
TRBV6-2/TRBV6-3	CASSQKAGGPYEQYF
TRBV27	CASSRTGLLNTEAFF
TRBV7-9	CASSPQGAYTGELFF
TRBV11-2	CASSPTGQSSYNEQFF
TRBV28	CASSSPGLSYEQYF
TRBV9	CASSVARTDTQYF
TRBV12-3/TRBV12-4	CASSDRGYGYTF
TRBV28	CASSLDRDSLNTEAFF
TRBV19	CASRVDMSNYGYTF
TRBV6-5	CASRPWEGNTGELFF
TRBV9	CASSPRHTEAEAFF
TRBV27	CASSLRDRGLGYTF
TRBV10-3	CAIKSQALNTEAFF
TRBV5-4	CASSLDTGGRNEQFF
TRBV3-1/TRBV3-2	CASSQDYPGEQFF
TRBV7-2	CASSLLRGPQPQHF
TRBV24-1	CATSDWDRGNTGELFF
TRBV24-1	CATSDPSGSDNEQFF
TRBV4-2	CASSQQTGQTTTYF
TRBV7-9	CASSTKGGRTEAFF
TRBV9	CASSVEGGRGEQYF
TRBV18	CASSPARSVAYGYTF